There are many counts of the clone carrying this TCR beta chain. Its target is not known. The V gene's germline CDR1 is SEHNR and CDR2 FQNEAQ (reference sequence). V trimming: 5 bases; J trimming: 6 bases; junction bases outside the gene matches: 8. The CDR3 runs to 14 residues. TCRdb processed the 5' RACE reads anew with MiXCR; each CDR3 protein has one entry. Among more than 250,000 distinct CDR3 sequences listed, under 14% were seen once. These data come from a study of CD8 T cells in ankylosing spondylitis. Study results and caveats: Disease-linked clones displayed a CD8+ phenotype and appeared relatively rarely in peripheral blood. Earlier authors reported some of these motif variants in reactive arthritis synovial fluid and blood. What seemed typical of ankylosing spondylitis blood was a TCR beta motif built from eight highly homologous variants.

This TCR came from a female donor with ankylosing spondylitis or in good health (not recorded which). This chain joins TRBV7-9 and TRBJ2-7, with 9 positions matching TRBD1. The sequencing input was blood, either unsorted or a sorted T cell fraction (not recorded which). The CDR3 DNA sequence: TGTGCCAGCAGCCCGGGACAGGGATTAGGCGAGCAGTACTTC. As protein: CASSPGQGLGEQYF.